This TCR beta chain derives from a study of shared clonotypes between healthy human individuals. Study outcomes and limitations: Estimated clonotype richness was generally higher in naive than memory subsets. Investigators expected sequencing depth to affect clonotype sharing among donors.

Participating donors were healthy, HIV-negative adults free of recent acute infections or vaccinations. A note on this clone: Its specificity is unknown.

This CDR3 is 15 amino acids long. Germline CDR1 SGHDT, CDR2 YYEEEE. Trimming cost V 3 bases and J 0 bases, with 12 bases left between them. TCRdb keeps only in-frame clones here, not all; method: immunoSEQ multiplex PCR. The table has more than 1 million clones, 75% to 85% seen once; the top ten hold approximately 0.5%. This clonotype was sampled from a man aged 18 to 30 in good health. Some clones in this sample may be carry-over from other donors' samples. This chain links TRBV5-6 with TRBJ1-1; possible D gene TRBD1, 6 bases. Sequenced sample: memory CD4+ T cells from PBMCs. Subset noted: CD45RA-negative fraction. The DNA for the CDR3 is TGTGCCAGCAGCTCAAAGGGGACACTGAACACTGAAGCTTTCTTT. Amino acid sequence: CASSSKGTLNTEAFF.